The 13 T cell receptor beta chains below all came from one sample that was sequenced in a study of T cell responses to AZD1222 COVID-19 vaccine. TCRdb keeps only in-frame clones here, not all; method: immunoSEQ multiplex PCR. The sample holds approximately 100,000 clones; roughly 85% are singletons and the top ten take roughly 2.5%. The sequencing used peripheral blood, collected 28 days after the second AZD1222 dose. These receptor sequences come from an adult who received the AZD1222 COVID-19 vaccine.

This clone was seen more than once but under ten times. CDR3 in amino acids: CASSRQGASYEQYF. The CDR3 nucleotides are TGTGCCAGCAGCCGACAGGGGGCGAGCTACGAGCAGTACTTC. The chain is built from TRBV3-1 (or the pseudogene TRBV3-2) and TRBJ2-7; 10 nucleotides line up with TRBD1. Losses at the gene ends were 4 bases for V and 3 bases for J; bases not matched to a gene: 3. This CDR3 has 14 amino acids. CDR1 LGHDT and CDR2 YNNKEL come from the germline V gene (reference sequence).

This chain links TRBV3-1 (or the pseudogene TRBV3-2) with TRBJ1-2, with a possible D match to TRBD1 (6 bases). Germline assignment: CDR1 LGHDT and CDR2 YNNKEL (reference sequence). CDR3 size: 15 residues. The V and J ends lost 2 bases and 5 bases respectively, with 15 bases between them. The DNA for the CDR3 is TGTGCCAGCAGCCAACTAGGGGGTCGGATGTATGGCTACACCTTC. It encodes CASSQLGGRMYGYTF.

The gene calls are TRBV7-9 and TRBJ1-2; TRBD1 aligns across 7 bases. Germline CDR1 is SEHNR and CDR2 is FQNEAQ (reference sequence). The CDR3 loop spans 16 amino acids. V lost 0 bases to trimming and J lost 4 bases; unmatched junction nucleotides: 8. CDR3 sequence: CASSLAGDSAGYGYTF. CDR3 DNA: TGTGCCAGCAGCTTAGCGGGGGACAGCGCTGGCTATGGCTACACCTTC.

The chain uses TRBV5-1 and TRBJ2-7; 11 bases match TRBD2. The CDR3 totals 15 residues. Trimming took 5 bases from V and 0 from J; bases not matched to a gene: 4. The V gene's germline CDR1 is SGHRS and CDR2 YFSETQ. CDR3 residues: CASRQGTSGSYEQYF. In DNA, the CDR3 is TGCGCCAGCAGGCAAGGGACTAGCGGCTCCTACGAGCAGTACTTC.

J is TRBJ1-3 and V is TRBV6-5; D unclear. Trimming stripped 8 bases from V and 0 bases from J, with 14 bases between. CDR3 length: 15 amino acids. CDR1 is MNHEY and CDR2 is SVGAGI in the germline V gene. CDR3 in amino acids: CASQRTTYSGNTIYF. CDR3 DNA: TGTGCCAGCCAACGGACTACATACTCTGGAAACACCATATATTTT.

The chain uses TRBV13 and TRBJ1-1; no clear D gene. The CDR3 runs 12 residues. CDR1 is PRHDT, CDR2 FYEKMQ, per germline (reference sequence). V shed 2 bases and J shed 1 base, with 2 bases lying between them. CDR3 nucleotides: TGTGCCAGCAGCTTATGGAACACTGAAGCTTTCTTT. Translated: CASSLWNTEAFF.

The chain has TRBV15 and TRBJ1-5; D is unclear. Trimming stripped 3 bases from V and 2 bases from J, with 11 bases between. Germline assignment: CDR1 LNHNV and CDR2 YYDKDF (reference sequence). The CDR3 spans 15 residues. The CDR3 loop reads CATSRGWVGNQPQHF. CDR3 nucleotides: TGTGCCACCAGCAGGGGGTGGGTCGGCAATCAGCCCCAGCATTTT.

V is TRBV19 and J is TRBJ1-5; D remains ambiguous. The germline gives CDR1 LNHDA, CDR2 SQIVND (reference sequence). V lost 4 bases and J lost 1, with 17 bases in between. The CDR3 spans 17 residues. The CDR3 spells CASSTYHEGSSNQPQHF. The CDR3 nucleotides are TGTGCCAGTAGTACCTACCATGAGGGTTCGAGCAATCAGCCCCAGCATTTT.

The count of this clone is one. This chain connects TRBV3-1 (or the pseudogene TRBV3-2) to TRBJ2-5; D possibly corresponds to TRBD2 (6 bases). CDR3 size: 15 residues. V was cut by 0 bases and J by 5 bases, with 13 bases left in between. The germline V gene encodes CDR1 LGHDT and CDR2 YNNKEL (reference sequence). CDR3 nucleotide sequence: TGTGCCAGCAGCCAAGATGGGAGGCCCACGGAGACCCAGTACTTC. This codes for CASSQDGRPTETQYF.

The table lists this clone with a count of one. This sequence joins TRBV18 and TRBJ2-6; no definite D call. Germline values: CDR1 KGHSH, CDR2 LQKENI. The CDR3 has 17 amino acids. V lost 1 base and J lost 0, with 10 bases in between. This CDR3 is CASSPQGLVSGANVLTF. DNA for the CDR3: TGTGCCAGCTCACCACAGGGCTTGGTCTCTGGGGCCAACGTCCTGACTTTC.

This clone was found a few times. The rearrangement links TRBV20-1 to TRBJ1-1; 7 bases are a match to TRBD1. Looked up from germline, CDR1 is DFQATT and CDR2 is SNEGSKA (reference sequence). V dropped 2 bases and J dropped 7; count of bases not matched to a gene: 1. The CDR3 contains 11 residues. The chain's CDR3 is CSARQGDEAFF. In DNA, the CDR3 is TGCAGTGCTAGACAGGGGGATGAAGCTTTCTTT.

This clone was detected only once. Compared with germline, one end of the junction differs, possibly owing to a read error. The chain links TRBV28 to TRBJ1-5, with 10 bases fitting TRBD1. This CDR3 contains 14 residues. The germline gives CDR1 MDHEN, CDR2 SYDVKM. The CDR3 sequence is CASSPGTGDHPQHF. CDR3 bases: TGTGCCAGCAGTCCGGGGACAGGGGATCATCCCCAGCATTTT.

The chain couples TRBV7-9 to TRBJ2-7, with 12 bases identical to TRBD2. The CDR3 length is 15 residues. CDR1 is SEHNR and CDR2 is FQNEAQ in the germline V gene (reference sequence). The V and J ends lost 2 bases and 6 bases, in that order; junction bases with no gene match: 5. The CDR3: CASSLSLAGGLEQYF. CDR3 bases: TGTGCCAGCAGCTTAAGTCTAGCGGGAGGGCTCGAGCAGTACTTC.